Listed here are 31 T cell receptor beta chains from one sample, sequenced in a study of response to subunit inactivated influenza vaccine. TCRdb fed the RT-PCR reads into MiXCR, producing one record per CDR3 protein. The sample holds hundreds of thousands of distinct CDR3 sequences, approximately 14% seen once. The input for sequencing was PBMCs from blood, taken 11 to 12 days after vaccination. The receptors stem from a man in his forties or fifties who received an inactivated influenza vaccine.

The J gene is TRBJ2-5, the V gene TRBV30; TRBD2 might be the D (5 bases). Trimming took 2 bases from V and 2 from J, leaving 9 bases between them. CDR3 length: 13 residues. Germline CDR1 reads GTSNPN; CDR2 reads SVGIG (reference sequence). The CDR3 coding sequence is TGTGCCTGGAGTCGGCGGGCACAAGAGACCCAGTACTTC. This gives the protein CAWSRRAQETQYF.

This clonotype was picked up many times. This sequence joins TRBV7-9 and TRBJ2-3; the match to TRBD1 covers 9 bases. CDR3 size: 14 residues. With 6 bases clipped from V and 1 base from J, the junction kept 2 bases outside the gene matches. Germline V gene lookup returns CDR1 SEHNR and CDR2 FQNEAQ (reference sequence). The CDR3 loop is CASSRTGGTDTQYF. The CDR3 DNA is TGTGCCAGCAGTCGGACAGGGGGCACAGATACGCAGTATTTT. The variable domain in full, completed from reference TRBV7-9 and TRBJ2-3, reads DTGVSQNPRHKITKRGQNVTFRCDPISEHNRLYWYRQTLGQGPEFLTYFQNEAQLEKSRLLSDRFSAERPKGSFSTLEIQRTEQGDSAMYLCASSRTGGTDTQYFGPGTRLTVL.

The chain recombines TRBV20-1 with TRBJ2-3, with D possibly matching TRBD1 (6 bases). CDR3 length equals 15 residues. V was cut by 5 bases and J by 2 bases, with 17 bases left in between. CDR1 and CDR2 from the germline V gene are DFQATT and SNEGSKA (reference sequence). This CDR3 is CSASPLQGYTDTQYF. Here the CDR3 DNA reads TGCAGTGCTTCTCCTTTACAGGGTTACACAGATACGCAGTATTTT.

The chain recombines TRBV2 with TRBJ2-1; 12 bases agree with TRBD2. Germline loops: CDR1 SNHLY, CDR2 FYNNEI. CDR3 size: 15 residues. Trimming took 3 bases from V and 5 from J; bases not matched to a gene: 2. The chain's CDR3 is CASSETSGGNNEQFF. The CDR3 DNA reads as TGTGCCAGCAGTGAGACTAGCGGGGGCAACAATGAGCAGTTCTTC. Full variable domain (remainder filled in from reference TRBV2 and TRBJ2-1): EPEVTQTPSHQVTQMGQEVILRCVPISNHLYFYWYRQILGQKVEFLVSFYNNEISEKSEIFDDQFSVERPDGSNFTLKIRSTKLEDSAMYFCASSETSGGNNEQFFGPGTRLTVL.

This clonotype was observed a single time. The gene calls are TRBV2 and TRBJ2-2, with D possibly matching TRBD1 (5 bases). CDR3 size: 15 residues. V shed 2 bases and J shed 7 bases, with 14 bases lying between them. The germline V gene encodes CDR1 SNHLY and CDR2 FYNNEI. This CDR3 is CASSERDRGVGELFF. The CDR3 DNA is TGTGCCAGCAGTGAAAGGGATAGGGGCGTCGGGGAGCTGTTTTTT. The full variable domain, rest sourced from reference TRBV2 and TRBJ2-2, is EPEVTQTPSHQVTQMGQEVILRCVPISNHLYFYWYRQILGQKVEFLVSFYNNEISEKSEIFDDQFSVERPDGSNFTLKIRSTKLEDSAMYFCASSERDRGVGELFFGEGSRLTVL.

This clonotype was recorded a few times. The chain couples TRBV6-5 to TRBJ1-2; D remains unclear. Per germline, CDR1 MNHEY and CDR2 SVGAGI. Deletions cut 0 bases from V and 4 bases from J, with 9 bases between. The CDR3 loop spans 14 amino acids. This CDR3 reads CASSYSGSRYGYTF. The CDR3 DNA is TGTGCCAGCAGTTACTCGGGCAGCCGCTATGGCTACACCTTC.

This clonotype was observed a few times. This CDR3 reads CASSLGPAGGGEKLFF. The CDR3 DNA reads TGCGCCAGCAGCTTGGGCCCCGCAGGGGGAGGTGAAAAACTGTTTTTT. The V call is TRBV5-1, the J call TRBJ1-4, with 7 bases aligning to TRBD1. V gave up 0 bases and J gave up 7 bases; unmatched junction bases: 9. This CDR3 spans 16 amino acids. Germline values: CDR1 SGHRS, CDR2 YFSETQ. Supplemented by reference TRBV5-1 and TRBJ1-4, the full variable domain reads KAGVTQTPRYLIKTRGQQVTLSCSPISGHRSVSWYQQTPGQGLQFLFEYFSETQRNKGNFPGRFSGRQFSNSRSEMNVSTLELGDSALYLCASSLGPAGGGEKLFFGSGTQLSVL.

The rearrangement links TRBV3-1 to TRBJ2-1; TRBD1 might be the D (5 bases). Germline assignment: CDR1 LGHDT and CDR2 YNNKEL (reference sequence). The CDR3 has 14 residues. V lost 3 bases and J 4 bases, leaving 10 bases between the germline ends. CDR3 protein: CASSHDRMYNEQFF. As DNA, the CDR3 is TGTGCCAGCAGCCACGACAGAATGTACAATGAGCAGTTCTTC.

This clonotype occurred a few times. The gene calls are TRBV10-3 and TRBJ2-5, with TRBD1 as a possible D gene (6 bases). Germline loops: CDR1 ENHRY, CDR2 SYGVKD. Trimming stripped 6 bases from V and 4 bases from J, with 12 bases between. This CDR3 is built from 13 residues. Here the CDR3 reads CAISLQGRETQYF. CDR3 DNA: TGTGCCATCAGCCTACAGGGACGAGAGACCCAGTACTTC.

This chain connects TRBV27 to TRBJ2-1; 8 bases fit TRBD1. The CDR3 length is 15 residues. V lost 6 bases to trimming and J lost 6 bases; unmatched junction nucleotides: 10. The germline V gene has CDR1 MNHEY and CDR2 SMNVEV (reference sequence). The DNA of the CDR3 is TGTGCCAGCAGAGGAAGAGGAGACAGGGGCAATGAGCAGTTCTTC. Protein product: CASRGRGDRGNEQFF.

This clonotype was counted a few times. The J gene is TRBJ2-3, the V gene TRBV18; 8 positions match TRBD2. The V gene end was trimmed by 6 bases and the J gene end by 2 bases; junction bases not matched to a gene: 16. Germline assignment: CDR1 KGHSH and CDR2 LQKENI. The CDR3 covers 18 residues. In nucleotides, the CDR3 is TGTGCCAGCTCTGGAGCGGGGGCCCGCGGCCTTATCACAGATACGCAGTATTTT. Amino acid sequence: CASSGAGARGLITDTQYF.

This clonotype was detected only a few times. The chain employs TRBV5-1 and TRBJ2-3; no firm D call. Germline V gives CDR1 SGHRS, CDR2 YFSETQ. This CDR3 spans 13 amino acids. Trimming cost V 1 base and J 6 bases, with 9 bases left between them. The chain's CDR3 is CASSLMAGDTQYF. The DNA for the CDR3 is TGCGCCAGCAGCTTGATGGCCGGGGATACGCAGTATTTT.

This clonotype was observed a few times. The chain couples TRBV29-1 to TRBJ1-2; 8 positions agree with TRBD1. V shed 4 bases, J shed 4 bases, and the junction held 5 bases outside the gene matches. Germline CDR1 SQVTM, CDR2 ANQGSEA. The CDR3 sequence is 13 residues long. In nucleotides, the CDR3 is TGCAGCGTTGCCACCGACAGGGGCTATGGCTACACCTTC. It yields the protein CSVATDRGYGYTF.

This clonotype was detected only a few times. V is TRBV5-1 and J is TRBJ2-1, with 7 bases identical to TRBD1. Germline assignment: CDR1 SGHRS and CDR2 YFSETQ. V was pared by 0 bases and J by 3 bases, with 12 bases of the junction left unmatched. This CDR3 is built from 18 residues. CDR3 bases: TGCGCCAGCAGCTTGGCCAGGGGGTCAGGGGGTTTCTACAATGAGCAGTTCTTC. Its protein is CASSLARGSGGFYNEQFF. Supplemented by reference TRBV5-1 and TRBJ2-1, the full variable domain reads KAGVTQTPRYLIKTRGQQVTLSCSPISGHRSVSWYQQTPGQGLQFLFEYFSETQRNKGNFPGRFSGRQFSNSRSEMNVSTLELGDSALYLCASSLARGSGGFYNEQFFGPGTRLTVL.

This clonotype was seen a handful of times. The V gene is TRBV27, the J gene TRBJ2-1; D is possibly TRBD1 or TRBD2 (5 bases each). Germline V gene sequence: CDR1 MNHEY, CDR2 SMNVEV (reference sequence). The CDR3 totals 15 residues. V gave up 3 bases and J gave up 4 bases, with 13 bases separating them. CDR3 loop: CASSFGTIPYNEQFF. DNA for the CDR3: TGTGCCAGCAGTTTTGGGACGATACCTTACAATGAGCAGTTCTTC.

The V call is TRBV20-1, the J call TRBJ2-1; possibly TRBD1 for D (5 bases). V lost 7 bases to trimming and J lost 0 bases, with 28 bases between them. The CDR3 contains 19 residues. Germline lookup yields CDR1 DFQATT and CDR2 SNEGSKA (reference sequence). CDR3 region: CSGRARGWSARSSYNEQFF. The CDR3 region has the DNA TGCAGTGGCCGGGCTAGGGGCTGGTCGGCTCGGAGCTCCTACAATGAGCAGTTCTTC.

V usage is TRBV5-5 and J usage is TRBJ2-3, with TRBD2 matching over 13 bases. V lost 4 bases and J lost 2; bases outside the gene matches: 7. The CDR3 has 17 amino acids. Germline V gene data show CDR1 as SGHKS and CDR2 as YYEKEE (reference sequence). The CDR3 DNA is TGTGCCAGCAGCCCGCGACTAGCGGGGGGCTACACAGATACGCAGTATTTT. Translated, it gives CASSPRLAGGYTDTQYF.

This clonotype was found a few times. The V and J genes are TRBV5-1 and TRBJ1-5; D ambiguous. CDR1 and CDR2 (germline): SGHRS, YFSETQ. V was cut by 0 bases and J by 6 bases, with 7 bases left in between. This CDR3 comprises 13 residues. This CDR3 reads CASSLDGSQPQHF. CDR3 sequence (DNA): TGCGCCAGCAGCTTGGATGGGTCTCAGCCCCAGCATTTT.

This clonotype was counted between two and nine times. The chain carries TRBV24-1 and TRBJ2-3; TRBD1 agrees at 9 bases. The germline V gene has CDR1 KGHDR and CDR2 SFDVKD. The CDR3 totals 16 residues. Germline trimming cut 7 bases from V and 5 bases from J; bases unmatched to any gene: 12. CDR3 bases: TGTGCCACCAGCGGAGGGACAGGGAACCTGAGAGATACGCAGTATTTT. This encodes CATSGGTGNLRDTQYF.

CDR3 nucleotides: TGTGCCAGCAGGGGAAGGGACAGGCGCTACGAGCAGTACTTC. Translation: CASRGRDRRYEQYF. The chain joins TRBV28 to TRBJ2-7, with 8 bases aligning to TRBD1. The CDR3 has 14 residues. V lost 6 bases to trimming and J lost 3 bases; unmatched junction nucleotides: 7. The germline V gene has CDR1 MDHEN and CDR2 SYDVKM.

V and J are TRBV27 and TRBJ1-3, with 8 bases aligning to TRBD1. V dropped 4 bases and J dropped 8; count of bases not matched to a gene: 7. Germline V gives CDR1 MNHEY, CDR2 SMNVEV (reference sequence). CDR3 size: 14 residues. The CDR3 DNA reads as TGTGCCAGCAGTTCACGGGACAGGAGGGACACCATATATTTT. It yields the protein CASSSRDRRDTIYF.

The V and J genes are TRBV5-1 and TRBJ2-7, with D perhaps TRBD2 (5 bases). Germline V CDR1 and CDR2: SGHRS, YFSETQ. Between the trimmed V and J ends, which lost 2 bases and 3 bases, there was a span of 12 bases. The CDR3 length is 14 residues. The CDR3 protein is CASSFYGEGYEQYF. The DNA for the CDR3 is TGCGCCAGCAGCTTTTACGGTGAGGGCTACGAGCAGTACTTC.

This clonotype was seen a few times. The genes are TRBV20-1 and TRBJ1-4; D is perhaps TRBD1 (6 bases). CDR1 and CDR2 from the germline V gene are DFQATT and SNEGSKA (reference sequence). CDR3 length equals 16 residues. With 6 bases removed from V and 5 bases from J, the gap between germline ends came to 22 bases. CDR3 sequence: CSATPVSGAENEKLFF. The CDR3 DNA reads as TGCAGTGCCACCCCCGTATCAGGGGCAGAAAATGAAAAACTGTTTTTT.

This clonotype was picked up many times. This chain joins TRBV7-2 and TRBJ2-1; D unresolved. Trimming shortened V by 1 base and J by 4 bases, and 5 bases separated the two germline ends. CDR1 and CDR2 from the germline V gene are SGHTA and FQGNSA. The CDR3 is made up of 13 amino acids. The CDR3, as DNA: TGTGCCAGCAGCTTAGATTTGTACAATGAGCAGTTCTTC. Translating it yields CASSLDLYNEQFF. The full variable domain, completed using reference TRBV7-2 and TRBJ2-1, is GAGVSQSPSNKVTEKGKDVELRCDPISGHTALYWYRQSLGQGLEFLIYFQGNSAPDKSGLPSDRFSAERTGGSVSTLTIQRTQQEDSAVYLCASSLDLYNEQFFGPGTRLTVL.

The V call is TRBV3-1, the J call TRBJ2-3; 7 bases map to TRBD2. The CDR3 loop spans 14 amino acids. Germline V gene sequence: CDR1 LGHDT, CDR2 YNNKEL (reference sequence). The V gene end was trimmed by 5 bases and the J gene end by 3 bases; junction bases not matched to a gene: 5. The CDR3 region is CASSERSGTDTQYF. Written as DNA, the CDR3 is TGTGCCAGCAGCGAACGTAGCGGGACAGATACGCAGTATTTT.

This clonotype was seen a handful of times. The chain has TRBV28 and TRBJ2-3, with 9 bases fitting TRBD1. The CDR3 covers 15 residues. Germline trimming cut 2 bases from V and 6 bases from J; bases unmatched to any gene: 6. CDR1 and CDR2 from the germline V gene are MDHEN and SYDVKM. Here the CDR3 reads CASSLVGQGRDTQYF. CDR3 sequence (DNA): TGTGCCAGCAGTTTAGTGGGACAGGGACGGGATACGCAGTATTTT.

There are many counts of this clonotype. The V call is TRBV29-1, the J call TRBJ2-7; D perhaps matches TRBD2 (5 bases). Germline V gene lookup returns CDR1 SQVTM and CDR2 ANQGSEA. V lost 4 bases and J 0 bases, leaving 10 bases between the germline ends. The CDR3 loop spans 13 amino acids. CDR3 sequence reads: CSVASRYSYEQYF. CDR3 DNA sequence: TGCAGCGTTGCTAGCCGATACTCCTACGAGCAGTACTTC.

This clonotype was seen a few times. The V gene is TRBV11-2, the J gene TRBJ2-4; perhaps TRBD1 as D (7 bases). The germline V and J ends were trimmed by 4 bases and 1 base, with 23 bases remaining between them. The CDR3 has 19 residues. Germline CDR1 SGHAT, CDR2 FQNNGV. CDR3 loop: CASSSDRDGLLFAKNIQYF. CDR3 coding DNA: TGTGCCAGCAGCTCCGACAGGGATGGACTACTATTCGCCAAAAACATTCAGTACTTC.

This clonotype was observed a few times. V usage is TRBV6-6 and J usage is TRBJ2-7, with D unresolved. V lost 8 bases, J lost 0 bases, and 11 bases lay in between. Germline CDR1 reads MNHNY; CDR2 reads SVGAGI (reference sequence). The CDR3 loop spans 13 amino acids. The CDR3 loop is CASSRPSSYEQYF. DNA for the CDR3: TGTGCCAGCTCGCGACCCAGCTCCTACGAGCAGTACTTC.

This clonotype was counted only a few times. The chain uses TRBV4-1 and TRBJ2-1; maybe TRBD2 (5 bases). Looked up from germline, CDR1 is MGHRA and CDR2 is YSYEKL. Trimming pared 0 bases from V and 1 base from J, leaving 13 bases between. The CDR3 has 17 residues. The CDR3 region is CASSQDSRPGSYNEQFF. CDR3 sequence (DNA): TGCGCCAGCAGCCAAGATAGCCGGCCGGGGTCCTACAATGAGCAGTTCTTC.

This clonotype has more than one count but fewer than ten. The CDR3 protein is CASGSDFTDTQYF. DNA for the CDR3: TGTGCTAGTGGTTCTGACTTCACAGATACGCAGTATTTT. The V call is TRBV12-5, the J call TRBJ2-3, with D unclear. The CDR3 is 13 residues long. Germline CDR1 is LGHNT and CDR2 is FRNRAP. Trimming stripped 4 bases from V and 2 bases from J, with 7 bases between. The full variable domain, with the rest looked up from reference TRBV12-5 and TRBJ2-3, is DARVTQTPRHKVTEMGQEVTMRCQPILGHNTVFWYRQTMMQGLELLAYFRNRAPLDDSGMPKDRFSAEMPDATLATLKIQPSEPRDSAVYFCASGSDFTDTQYFGPGTRLTVL.